This entry is about one T cell receptor (beta chain). Its target is unknown. With 2 bases removed from V and 4 bases from J, the gap between germline ends came to 13 bases. Germline V gene lookup returns CDR1 SGDLS and CDR2 YYNGEE. This CDR3 spans 15 amino acids. The protocol was immunoSEQ multiplex PCR, while the TCRdb copy is restricted to in-frame clones and leaves out a portion. The repertoire holds 100,000 to 130,000 clones, over 75% seen once, with 3% to 3.5% in the top ten. Separate from the approximately 720-subject first cohort was the approximately 120-subject validation cohort, to which the donors belonged. The data derive from a study of cytomegalovirus exposure and HLA in healthy donors. Study outcomes and limitations: According to a later analysis, TCR clusters from the first cohort tended to co-occur in the 100 to 150 validation repertoires. The majority of TCR sequences were rare, yet some public TCRs appeared in many donors. The listing of fewer than 200 TCR beta chains classed them as cytomegalovirus-associated.

The sample comprised PBMCs. The chain employs TRBV9 and TRBJ2-1; a possible D gene is TRBD2 (6 bases). This TCR was recovered from a young woman in good health and CMV-seronegative. DNA of the CDR3: TGTGCCAGCAGCGTTTACGGGACTCCGTACAATGAGCAGTTCTTC. This translates into CASSVYGTPYNEQFF. The variable domain in full, completed from reference TRBV9 and TRBJ2-1, reads DSGVTQTPKHLITATGQRVTLRCSPRSGDLSVYWYQQSLDQGLQFLIQYYNGEERAKGNILERFSAQQFPDLHSELNLSSLELGDSALYFCASSVYGTPYNEQFFGPGTRLTVL.